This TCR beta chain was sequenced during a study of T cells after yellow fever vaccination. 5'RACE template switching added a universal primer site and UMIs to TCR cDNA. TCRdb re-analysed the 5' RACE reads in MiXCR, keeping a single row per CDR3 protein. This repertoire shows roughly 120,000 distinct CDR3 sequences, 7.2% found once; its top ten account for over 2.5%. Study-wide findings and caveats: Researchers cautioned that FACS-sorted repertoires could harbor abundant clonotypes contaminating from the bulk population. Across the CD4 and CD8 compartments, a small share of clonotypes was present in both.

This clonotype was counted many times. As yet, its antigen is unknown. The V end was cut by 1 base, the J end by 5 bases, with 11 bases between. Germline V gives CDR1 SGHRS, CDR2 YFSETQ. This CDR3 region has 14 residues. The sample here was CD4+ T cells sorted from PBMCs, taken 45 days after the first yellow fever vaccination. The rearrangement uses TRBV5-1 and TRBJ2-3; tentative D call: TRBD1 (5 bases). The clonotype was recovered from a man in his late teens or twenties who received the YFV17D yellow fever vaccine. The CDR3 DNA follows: TGCGCCAGCAGCTTGAACCAGGGTAAAGATACGCAGTATTTT. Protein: CASSLNQGKDTQYF.